This TCR beta chain was recorded in a study of blood T cell repertoires in COVID-19. Looking at the study overall: PBMCs, B-cell-depleted T cells, or T cells were the source of the cDNA or gDNA that made up the material.

In the original workflow: Cell counts per sample came from amplifying reference gene primers. Here immunoSEQ multiplex PCR was the method, and the copy in TCRdb shows in-frame clones only, minus some. Clone size and V and J calls were adopted from that table, with D and trimming inferred from the DNA. Here the sample spans more than 350,000 clones, 88% being singletons. The CDR3 length is 13 residues. Trimming cost V 0 bases and J 5 bases; bases outside gene matches: 1. CDR1 and CDR2 from the germline V gene are SGHRS and YFSETQ. This clone was recorded only once. Other DNA sequences in this sample translate to the same CDR3.

The rearrangement links TRBV5-1 to TRBJ2-5, with TRBD1 matching 7 bases. Sequenced: PBMCs or T cells enriched from blood (not recorded which). The receptor was derived from a young woman who had been exposed to COVID-19. The CDR3 spells CASSLGQGETQYF. The CDR3 region has the DNA TGCGCCAGCAGCTTGGGACAGGGCGAGACCCAGTACTTC. The full variable domain, in which reference TRBV5-1 and TRBJ2-5 provide the parts outside the CDR3, is KAGVTQTPRYLIKTRGQQVTLSCSPISGHRSVSWYQQTPGQGLQFLFEYFSETQRNKGNFPGRFSGRQFSNSRSEMNVSTLELGDSALYLCASSLGQGETQYFGPGTRLLVL.